This T cell receptor beta chain was captured by sequencing in a study of monozygotic twins with inflammatory bowel disease. Regarding the study as a whole: Differing immunosuppressive treatments may have added variability to patient repertoires.

About this clonotype itself: The antigen is unknown.

TCRdb re-called the 5' RACE reads and catalogs CDR3 proteins one per entry, DNA excluded. This sample lists over 350,000 distinct CDR3 sequences; its ten largest clones have approximately 2.4%. Germline V gene lookup returns CDR1 LGHNA and CDR2 YSLEER. The CDR3 has 13 residues. This clonotype was obtained from a human donor with ulcerative colitis or Crohn's disease, or a healthy co-twin of an affected twin (not recorded which). V gene TRBV4-3 combines with J gene TRBJ1-5. Sequences were obtained from blood. The CDR3: CASSHGLDQPQHF.